This T cell receptor (beta chain) was sequenced during a study of T cells in Graves' hyperthyroidism and ophthalmopathy. RNA transcripts served as the template for amplifying TCR beta CDR3 regions. A first-round RT-PCR of the TCR CDR3 used the HTBI primer set. TCRdb reanalysed the multiplex PCR reads using MiXCR and keeps one entry per CDR3 protein. The sample has a few hundred thousand distinct CDR3 sequences, roughly 15% seen once. Trimming took 5 bases from V and 3 from J, leaving 20 bases between them. The CDR3 extends over 17 amino acids. CDR1 and CDR2 from the germline V gene are MDHEN and SYDVKM.

The source material was blood. This TCR was sampled from a woman aged 40-49 years with Graves' hyperthyroidism that later progressed to Graves' ophthalmopathy. The chain links TRBV28 to TRBJ1-5; D may be TRBD1 (6 bases). CDR3 nucleotide sequence: TGTGCCAGCAGTAAATGGACAGTCGGGGAGGACAATCAGCCCCAGCATTTT. Its protein is CASSKWTVGEDNQPQHF.